Shown below are 9 T cell receptor beta chains from a single sample sequenced in a study of T cells in Graves' hyperthyroidism and ophthalmopathy. The investigators amplified TCR beta CDR3 regions from RNA transcripts. During a first-round RT-PCR of the TCR CDR3, the HTBI primer set was used. Using its own MiXCR run on the multiplex PCR reads, TCRdb lists one record per CDR3 protein. The sample holds 400,000 to 500,000 distinct CDR3 sequences, under 15% seen once. The sample taken for sequencing was blood. Every receptor here comes from a woman aged 18 to 35 with Graves' hyperthyroidism.

This clonotype was observed many times. This chain joins TRBV6-1 and TRBJ2-7, with 10 bases aligning to TRBD2. Trimming cost V 6 bases and J 4 bases; bases outside gene matches: 6. The CDR3 consists of 14 residues. The germline V gene has CDR1 MNHNS and CDR2 SASEGT. In DNA form, the CDR3 reads TGTGCCAGCAGATCGACTAGCGGGCGATACGAGCAGTACTTC. Amino acids: CASRSTSGRYEQYF.

The table lists this clonotype with a few counts. J is TRBJ2-7 and V is TRBV6-6; D is unclear. CDR1 is MNHNY, CDR2 SVGAGI, per germline (reference sequence). V was cut by 2 bases and J by 7 bases, with 15 bases left in between. The CDR3 covers 14 residues. CDR3 nucleotides: TGTGCCAGCAGTTACGGGCCAGGATCCTTGGAGCAGTACGTC. Its translation: CASSYGPGSLEQYV.

Many counts were recorded for this clonotype. The genes are TRBV28 and TRBJ2-7, with D maybe TRBD1 (5 bases). Germline CDR1 MDHEN, CDR2 SYDVKM. The CDR3 is made up of 12 amino acids. Trimming left V 5 bases short and J 4 bases short, with 9 bases between. CDR3 nucleotide sequence: TGTGCCAGCAGTCTCAAGGGGTACGAGCAGTACGTC. Protein sequence: CASSLKGYEQYV.

This clonotype was seen many times. The gene calls are TRBV3-1 and TRBJ1-1; the D is unclear. This CDR3 has 12 residues. CDR1 is LGHDT and CDR2 is YNNKEL in the germline V gene (reference sequence). V lost 1 base and J 7 bases, leaving 7 bases between the germline ends. CDR3 residues: CASSQVYNEAFF. CDR3 nucleotides: TGTGCCAGCAGCCAAGTTTACAATGAAGCTTTCTTT. Together with reference TRBV3-1 and TRBJ1-1, the CDR3 gives the full variable domain: DTAVSQTPKYLVTQMGNDKSIKCEQNLGHDTMYWYKQDSKKFLKIMFSYNNKELIINETVPNRFSPKSPDKAHLNLHINSLELGDSAVYFCASSQVYNEAFFGQGTRLTVV.

Many counts were recorded for this clonotype. The chain recombines TRBV12-3 or TRBV12-4 with TRBJ1-6, with D unresolved. The CDR3 consists of 14 residues. With 5 bases removed from V and 10 bases from J, the gap between germline ends came to 15 bases. CDR3 in DNA: TGTGCCAGCAGTGACACGGGGATAGGGTCACCCCTCCACTTT. The encoded protein is CASSDTGIGSPLHF.

This clonotype was seen only a few times. The chain uses TRBV27 and TRBJ1-1; 7 nucleotides align to TRBD1. V lost 4 bases, J lost 9 bases, and 11 bases stayed unmatched. Germline loops: CDR1 MNHEY, CDR2 SMNVEV (reference sequence). The CDR3 is 14 residues long. CDR3 nucleotide sequence: TGTGCCAGCAGTTCCCCCGGGACAGAAGGGAAAGCTTTCTTT. It translates to CASSSPGTEGKAFF.

In the case of this clonotype: One end of the junction is discordant with germline, which a read error may explain. The chain is built from TRBV4-1 and TRBJ2-5; a possible D gene is TRBD2 (6 bases). The CDR3 length is 12 residues. Germline V gene sequence: CDR1 MGHRA, CDR2 YSYEKL. CDR3 region: CASSQVKGLLDF. CDR3 nucleotides: TGCGCCAGCAGCCAAGTTAAGGGACTCTTGGACTTC.

In this sample, this clonotype turned up many times. This chain connects TRBV20-1 to TRBJ1-1; the D gene is possibly TRBD1 (5 bases). CDR3 length: 17 residues. Trimming pared 2 bases from V and 2 bases from J, leaving 21 bases between. Germline CDR1 DFQATT, CDR2 SNEGSKA (reference sequence). The CDR3: CSARPRTMGRVNTEAFF. The DNA of the CDR3 is TGCAGTGCTAGACCTAGGACAATGGGACGAGTCAACACTGAAGCTTTCTTT.

This clonotype was observed at least ten times. The rearrangement uses TRBV11-3 and TRBJ1-6; unclear D gene. Germline CDR1 and CDR2: SGHNT and YENEEA. V shed 5 bases and J shed 4 bases, with 12 bases lying between them. The CDR3 is 15 amino acids. The CDR3 spells CASSPTRGYNSPLHF. Written as DNA, the CDR3 is TGTGCCAGCAGCCCCACACGGGGTTATAATTCACCCCTCCACTTT.